This TCR beta chain was recorded in a study of OX40 agonist ivuxolimab in advanced cancers. The wider study: From 23 to 79 years was the age range, with a mean of around 56 years, and 65% to 90% were male.

TCRdb's table, derived via immunoSEQ multiplex PCR, lists solely in-frame clones and lacks some. The sample contains roughly 61,000 clones, roughly 85% of which appear only once. This CDR3 spans 15 amino acids. The V gene's germline CDR1 is MNHEY and CDR2 SVGAGI. Trimming stripped 8 bases from V and 2 bases from J, with 18 bases between. This clonotype originated in an adult with an advanced solid tumor such as melanoma, head and neck, liver or kidney cancer. Material: CD4+ or CD8+ T cells sorted from blood, obtained in a trial of the OX40 agonist ivuxolimab. The chain combines TRBV6-5 with TRBJ1-2; no clear D. CDR3 amino acids: CASRDPGPHNYGYTF. CDR3 in DNA: TGTGCCAGCCGAGACCCCGGACCTCACAACTATGGCTACACCTTC.